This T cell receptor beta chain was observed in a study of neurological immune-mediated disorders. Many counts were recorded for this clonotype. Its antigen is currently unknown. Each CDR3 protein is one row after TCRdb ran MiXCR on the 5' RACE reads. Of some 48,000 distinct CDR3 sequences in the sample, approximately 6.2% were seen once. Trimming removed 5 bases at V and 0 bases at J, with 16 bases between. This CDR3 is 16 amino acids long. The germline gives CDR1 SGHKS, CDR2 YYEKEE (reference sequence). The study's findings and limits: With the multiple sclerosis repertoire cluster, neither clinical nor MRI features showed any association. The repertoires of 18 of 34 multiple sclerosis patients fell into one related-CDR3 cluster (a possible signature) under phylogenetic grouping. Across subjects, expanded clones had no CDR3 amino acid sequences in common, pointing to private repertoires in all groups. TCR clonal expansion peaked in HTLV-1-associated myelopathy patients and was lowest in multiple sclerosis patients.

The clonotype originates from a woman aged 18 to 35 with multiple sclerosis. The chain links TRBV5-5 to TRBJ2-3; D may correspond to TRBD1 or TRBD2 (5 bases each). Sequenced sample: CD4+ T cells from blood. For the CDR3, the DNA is TGTGCCAGCAGGGTTCCGGGACCTAGTAGCACAGATACGCAGTATTTT. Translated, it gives CASRVPGPSSTDTQYF.